This note documents a single T cell receptor beta chain sequence. Its antigen is as yet unknown. The data stem from a study of cytomegalovirus exposure and HLA in healthy donors. At the level of the study: The same platform was used for the 130 or so validation repertoires and the 600 to 700 first-cohort repertoires, a later analysis reported.

Clones were sequenced by immunoSEQ multiplex PCR, and TCRdb holds only the in-frame ones, with some missing. This table has a few hundred thousand clones, approximately 90% appearing once. CDR3 length: 12 residues. Germline CDR1 reads SGHRS; CDR2 reads YFSETQ. V lost 1 base and J 4 bases, leaving 5 bases between the germline ends. Study results and caveats: According to a subsequent analysis, TCR clusters identified in the first cohort showed a tendency to co-occur across the approximately 120 validation repertoires. Researchers catalogued approximately 170 TCR beta chains as cytomegalovirus-associated.

The donors belonged to the approximately 130-subject validation cohort, separate from the roughly 710-subject first cohort. Sequences were obtained from PBMCs. This receptor was identified in a woman aged 18-29 years in good health and CMV-seronegative. The V gene is TRBV5-1, the J gene TRBJ1-2, with no clear D. The CDR3 DNA follows: TGCGCCAGCAGCTTGAATCTCTATGGCTACACCTTC. This gives the protein CASSLNLYGYTF.